This TCR beta chain was sequenced during a study of cytomegalovirus exposure and HLA in healthy donors. J gave up 3 bases and V 5 bases, and 6 bases lay outside the gene matches. The length of the CDR3 is 16 residues. Germline CDR1 and CDR2: SGHTA and FQGNSA. The primer mix had 60 Vbeta and 13 Jbeta primers. Libraries were prepared by immunoSEQ multiplex PCR; TCRdb keeps only in-frame clonotypes and omits some of them. The repertoire holds under 200,000 clones, with around four fifths as singletons. Sequencing was performed on PBMCs. This receptor was identified in a young man in good health and CMV-seronegative. V is TRBV7-2 and J is TRBJ2-1, with 11 bases that match TRBD2. The CDR3 DNA reads as TGTGCCAGCAGCGCTGTAGCGGGGGGGCTCTACAATGAGCAGTTCTTC. Translation: CASSAVAGGLYNEQFF.